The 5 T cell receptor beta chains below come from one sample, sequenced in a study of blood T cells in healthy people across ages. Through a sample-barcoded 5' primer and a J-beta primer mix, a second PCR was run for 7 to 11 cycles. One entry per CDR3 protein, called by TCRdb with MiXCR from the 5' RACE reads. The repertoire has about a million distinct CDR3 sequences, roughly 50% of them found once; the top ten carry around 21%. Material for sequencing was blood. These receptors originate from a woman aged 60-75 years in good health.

This CDR3 reads CASSHPRWGTYEQYF. Written as DNA, the CDR3 is TGTGCCAGCAGTCATCCCCGGTGGGGCACCTACGAGCAGTACTTC. The rearrangement joins TRBV28 to TRBJ2-7; TRBD1 might be the D (5 bases). Germline V gene lookup returns CDR1 MDHEN and CDR2 SYDVKM. CDR3 length: 15 residues. The V end lost 5 bases, the J end lost 2 bases, and 16 bases lay between the germline ends.

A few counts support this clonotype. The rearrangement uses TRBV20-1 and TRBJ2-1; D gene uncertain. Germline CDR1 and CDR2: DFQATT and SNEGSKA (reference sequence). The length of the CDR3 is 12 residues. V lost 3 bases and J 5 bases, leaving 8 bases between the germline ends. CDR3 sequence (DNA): TGCAGTGCTAGCAACCACAACAATGAGCAGTTCTTC. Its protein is CSASNHNNEQFF.

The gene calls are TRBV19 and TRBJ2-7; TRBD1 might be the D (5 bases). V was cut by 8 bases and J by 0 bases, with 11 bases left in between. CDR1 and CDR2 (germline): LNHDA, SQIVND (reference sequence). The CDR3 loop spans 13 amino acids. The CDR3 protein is CASSVGLSYEQYF. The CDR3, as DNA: TGTGCCAGTTCGGTGGGGCTCTCCTACGAGCAGTACTTC.

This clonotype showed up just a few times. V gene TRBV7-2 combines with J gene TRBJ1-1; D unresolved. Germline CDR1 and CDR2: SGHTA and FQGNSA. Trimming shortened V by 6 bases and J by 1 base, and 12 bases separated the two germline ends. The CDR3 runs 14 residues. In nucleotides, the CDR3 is TGTGCCAGCAGGCCTCTTGTAGGGAACACTGAAGCTTTCTTT. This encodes CASRPLVGNTEAFF.

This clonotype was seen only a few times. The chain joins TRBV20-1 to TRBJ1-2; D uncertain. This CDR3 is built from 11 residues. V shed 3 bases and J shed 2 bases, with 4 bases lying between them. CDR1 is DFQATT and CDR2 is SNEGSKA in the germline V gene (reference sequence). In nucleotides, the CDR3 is TGCAGTGCTAGCAGGAACTATGGCTACACCTTC. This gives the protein CSASRNYGYTF.